The 21 T cell receptor beta chains below were found in one sample sequenced in a study of OX40 agonist ivuxolimab in advanced cancers. Assay used: immunoSEQ multiplex PCR; TCRdb lists only in-frame clones, some missing. The sample holds around 23,000 clones, about three quarters seen once. Here the sequenced sample was CD4+ or CD8+ T cells sorted from blood, taken in a trial of the OX40 agonist ivuxolimab. The origin of the receptors is an adult with an advanced solid tumor such as melanoma, head and neck, liver or kidney cancer.

The rearrangement joins TRBV19 to TRBJ2-4; TRBD1 agrees at 7 bases. Germline V lookup: CDR1 LNHDA, CDR2 SQIVND (reference sequence). The CDR3 runs 12 residues. The junction had 4 bases not matched to a gene; V was cut back by 7 bases and J by 7 bases. The CDR3 coding sequence is TGTGCCAGTAAGGGGGCTGGGAACATTCAGTACTTC. Amino acid sequence: CASKGAGNIQYF.

This clone has a handful of counts. The chain joins TRBV7-6 to TRBJ2-5; D is uncertain. The CDR3 is 14 residues long. V lost 1 base, J lost 5 bases, and 11 bases lay in between. Germline loops: CDR1 SGHVS, CDR2 FNYEAQ. The chain's CDR3 is CASSLEGFGETQYF. CDR3 DNA: TGTGCCAGCAGCTTAGAGGGTTTTGGTGAGACCCAGTACTTC.

The chain combines TRBV19 with TRBJ1-5; tentative D call: TRBD1 (5 bases). Germline assignment: CDR1 LNHDA and CDR2 SQIVND (reference sequence). Trimming took 7 bases from V and 1 from J, leaving 17 bases between them. CDR3 length: 16 amino acids. CDR3 protein: CASTFGGVASNQPQHF. CDR3 nucleotide sequence: TGTGCCAGTACCTTCGGGGGAGTTGCGAGCAATCAGCCCCAGCATTTT.

The J gene is TRBJ2-5, the V gene TRBV18, with TRBD1 identical over 9 bases. The CDR3 loop spans 14 amino acids. Germline CDR1 and CDR2: KGHSH and LQKENI. The ends lost 2 bases at V and 4 bases at J; junction bases unmatched: 2. DNA for the CDR3: TGTGCCAGCTCACCAGCGACAGGGGGAGAGACCCAGTACTTC. Its protein product is CASSPATGGETQYF.

In nucleotides, the CDR3 is TGTGCCAGCAGCACGAGGATCAATGAGCAGTTCTTC. Translating it yields CASSTRINEQFF. The rearrangement joins TRBV5-4 to TRBJ2-1; D is undetermined. CDR1 and CDR2 from the germline V gene are SGHNT and YYREEE (reference sequence). The CDR3 runs to 12 residues. Trimming shortened V by 4 bases and J by 6 bases, and 8 bases separated the two germline ends. The variable domain in full, with the rest retrieved from reference TRBV5-4 and TRBJ2-1, is ETGVTQSPTHLIKTRGQQVTLRCSSQSGHNTVSWYQQALGQGPQFIFQYYREEENGRGNFPPRFSGLQFPNYSSELNVNALELDDSALYLCASSTRINEQFFGPGTRLTVL.

V gene TRBV27 combines with J gene TRBJ2-5; tentatively, D is TRBD2 (5 bases). Per germline, CDR1 MNHEY and CDR2 SMNVEV (reference sequence). This CDR3 is built from 18 residues. V dropped 4 bases and J dropped 0 bases, with 21 bases sitting between them. This CDR3 reads CASSSNVVAGRNQETQYF. The CDR3 nucleotides are TGTGCCAGCAGTTCCAACGTCGTGGCGGGCAGGAACCAAGAGACCCAGTACTTC.

The chain uses TRBV2 and TRBJ2-6; 7 bases fit TRBD2. J lost 0 bases, V lost 9 bases, and 8 bases had no gene match. Germline CDR1 SNHLY, CDR2 FYNNEI. The CDR3 is made up of 16 amino acids. CDR3: CARGQGGYSGANVLTF. The CDR3 DNA sequence: TGTGCCAGGGGGCAGGGAGGGTACTCTGGGGCCAACGTCCTGACTTTC.

J is TRBJ1-2 and V is TRBV19; D remains ambiguous. V lost 6 bases to trimming and J lost 0 bases, with 11 bases between them. CDR3 length: 14 residues. Germline assignment: CDR1 LNHDA and CDR2 SQIVND (reference sequence). The CDR3 is CASSTDRANYGYTF. In DNA form, the CDR3 reads TGTGCCAGTAGCACGGACCGAGCTAACTATGGCTACACCTTC.

The chain links TRBV19 to TRBJ2-2; 7 nucleotides match TRBD2. CDR1 LNHDA and CDR2 SQIVND come from the germline V gene (reference sequence). This CDR3 has 15 amino acids. V shed 5 bases, J shed 4 bases, and the junction held 7 bases outside the gene matches. The CDR3 coding sequence is TGTGCCAGTAGTGTGAAGCGGGGAATCACCGGGGAGCTGTTTTTT. Its protein is CASSVKRGITGELFF.

The gene calls are TRBV5-4 and TRBJ2-4; D unclear. The ends were cut back, 1 base at V and 2 bases at J, with 7 bases in the middle. The CDR3 is made up of 14 amino acids. Germline V CDR1 and CDR2: SGHNT, YYREEE (reference sequence). This CDR3 is CASSLFMTKNIQYF. DNA of the CDR3: TGTGCCAGCAGCTTGTTCATGACCAAAAACATTCAGTACTTC.

This chain joins TRBV5-4 and TRBJ2-6; D remains ambiguous. Germline CDR1 and CDR2: SGHNT and YYREEE (reference sequence). Trimming shortened V by 4 bases and J by 2 bases, and 10 bases separated the two germline ends. The CDR3 consists of 15 residues. In DNA, the CDR3 is TGTGCCAGCAGCGCCCGACTGGCTGGGGCCAACGTCCTGACTTTC. Amino acids: CASSARLAGANVLTF. The complete variable domain, with remaining parts taken from reference TRBV5-4 and TRBJ2-6, reads ETGVTQSPTHLIKTRGQQVTLRCSSQSGHNTVSWYQQALGQGPQFIFQYYREEENGRGNFPPRFSGLQFPNYSSELNVNALELDDSALYLCASSARLAGANVLTFGAGSRLTVL.

The J gene is TRBJ2-1, the V gene TRBV7-2; no clear D. The germline V gene has CDR1 SGHTA and CDR2 FQGNSA. The CDR3 consists of 13 residues. V was clipped by 0 bases and J by 10 bases, with 10 bases between them. This chain's CDR3 is CASSLAGVGEQFF. CDR3 sequence (DNA): TGTGCCAGCAGCTTAGCAGGAGTGGGGGAGCAGTTCTTC.

The rearrangement links TRBV7-2 to TRBJ2-7, with no clear D. The CDR3 extends over 15 amino acids. The V gene's germline CDR1 is SGHTA and CDR2 FQGNSA. The V end lost 1 base, the J end lost 1 base, and 11 bases lay between the germline ends. The chain's CDR3 is CASSLDRTESYEQYF. In DNA, the CDR3 is TGTGCCAGCAGCTTAGACAGAACCGAGTCCTACGAGCAGTACTTC. The variable domain in full, completed from reference TRBV7-2 and TRBJ2-7, reads GAGVSQSPSNKVTEKGKDVELRCDPISGHTALYWYRQSLGQGLEFLIYFQGNSAPDKSGLPSDRFSAERTGGSVSTLTIQRTQQEDSAVYLCASSLDRTESYEQYFGPGTRLTVT.

The chain joins TRBV27 to TRBJ2-5; D remains unclear. The CDR3 covers 13 residues. V was cut by 5 bases and J by 3 bases, with 10 bases left in between. Looked up from germline, CDR1 is MNHEY and CDR2 is SMNVEV (reference sequence). CDR3 residues: CASSPILKETQYF. The CDR3 DNA follows: TGTGCCAGCAGTCCCATTCTCAAAGAGACCCAGTACTTC.

The chain has TRBV27 and TRBJ2-5; D may be TRBD1 or TRBD2 (6 bases each). V was clipped by 3 bases and J by 5 bases, with 13 bases between them. The CDR3 runs to 14 residues. Germline V lookup: CDR1 MNHEY, CDR2 SMNVEV (reference sequence). The CDR3, as DNA: TGTGCCAGCAGTTTCAACGGGGGCCGGGAGACCCAGTACTTC. It codes for CASSFNGGRETQYF.

The chain uses TRBV30 and TRBJ1-1, with D tentatively TRBD1 (6 bases). V was cut by 3 bases and J by 4 bases, with 9 bases left in between. The CDR3 consists of 12 residues. Germline loops: CDR1 GTSNPN, CDR2 SVGIG (reference sequence). The CDR3 spells CAWRQGFTEAFF. CDR3 sequence (DNA): TGTGCCTGGAGGCAGGGGTTCACTGAAGCTTTCTTT.

This clone was seen only a few times. V is TRBV7-3 and J is TRBJ2-3; TRBD2 matches 8 bases. Germline trimming cut 5 bases from V and 3 bases from J; bases unmatched to any gene: 16. Germline V gene sequence: CDR1 SGHTA, CDR2 FQGTGA. The CDR3 has 18 residues. The CDR3 bases are TGTGCCAGCAGCCCATTTCGTCCGACAGCGGGAGTAACAGATACGCAGTATTTT. Amino acid sequence: CASSPFRPTAGVTDTQYF.

The rearrangement uses TRBV4-1 and TRBJ2-7; 9 nucleotides line up with TRBD1. The CDR3 has 16 amino acids. J lost 0 bases, V lost 5 bases, and 8 bases had no gene match. The germline CDR1 and CDR2 sequences are MGHRA and YSYEKL. CDR3 bases: TGCGCCAGCAGCGCTTCCGGGACAGGGAGCTCCTACGAGCAGTACTTC. Amino acid sequence: CASSASGTGSSYEQYF.

In regard to this clone: One base away lies a much larger clone, so this may be a sequencing read error. Other DNA sequences in the sample encode the same CDR3. This chain joins TRBV5-1 and TRBJ1-1; the D is unclear. The V gene's germline CDR1 is SGHRS and CDR2 YFSETQ. This CDR3 contains 14 residues. The CDR3 spells CASSLEPGNTEAFF. The CDR3 DNA reads as TGCGCTAGCAGCTTGGAGCCAGGGAACACTGAAGCTTTCTTT.

V usage is TRBV12-5 and J usage is TRBJ2-3; D is unclear. Trimming cost V 7 bases and J 0 bases, with 14 bases left between them. The CDR3 has 15 amino acids. Germline values: CDR1 LGHNT, CDR2 FRNRAP. The CDR3 spells CASAPLGGSTDTQYF. DNA for the CDR3: TGTGCTAGTGCCCCCTTAGGCGGTAGCACAGATACGCAGTATTTT.

This chain joins TRBV6-5 and TRBJ1-1; 7 nucleotides match TRBD1. The V segment lost 6 bases and the J segment 1 base; nucleotides outside the gene matches: 5. The germline V gene has CDR1 MNHEY and CDR2 SVGAGI. CDR3 size: 14 residues. CDR3 sequence (DNA): TGTGCCAGCAGACCAGGGGGGCCGAACACTGAAGCTTTCTTT. This translates into CASRPGGPNTEAFF.